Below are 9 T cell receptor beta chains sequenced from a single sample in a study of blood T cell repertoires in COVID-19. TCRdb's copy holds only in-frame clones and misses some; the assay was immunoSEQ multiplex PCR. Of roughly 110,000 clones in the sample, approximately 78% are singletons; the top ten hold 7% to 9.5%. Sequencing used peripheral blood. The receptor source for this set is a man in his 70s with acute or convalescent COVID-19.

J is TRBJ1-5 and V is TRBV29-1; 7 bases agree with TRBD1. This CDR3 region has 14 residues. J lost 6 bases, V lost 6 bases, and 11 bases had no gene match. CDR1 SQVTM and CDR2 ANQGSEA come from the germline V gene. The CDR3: CSVGDRAEGQPQHF. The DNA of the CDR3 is TGCAGCGTAGGTGACAGGGCGGAGGGTCAGCCCCAGCATTTT.

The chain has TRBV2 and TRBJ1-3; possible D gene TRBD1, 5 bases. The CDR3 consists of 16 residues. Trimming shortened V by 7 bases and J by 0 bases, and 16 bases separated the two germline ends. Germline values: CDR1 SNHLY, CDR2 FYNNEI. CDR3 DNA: TGTGCCAGCAAGGGGCAGGGTGCCTTCTCTGGAAACACCATATATTTT. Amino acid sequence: CASKGQGAFSGNTIYF.

CDR3 in DNA: TGTGCCAGTAGTATAAAGGTCTACGGGGGAGGTCAGCCCCAGCATTTT. Protein: CASSIKVYGGGQPQHF. This chain connects TRBV19 to TRBJ1-5; tentatively, D is TRBD1 (5 bases). Germline V gene data show CDR1 as LNHDA and CDR2 as SQIVND (reference sequence). The CDR3 totals 16 residues. V gave up 2 bases and J gave up 6 bases, with 17 bases separating them.

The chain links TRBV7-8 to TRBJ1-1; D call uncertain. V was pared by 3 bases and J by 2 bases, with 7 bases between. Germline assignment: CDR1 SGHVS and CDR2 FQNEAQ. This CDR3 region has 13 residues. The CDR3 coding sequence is TGTGCCAGCAGCTTGGGCAGAAACACTGAAGCTTTCTTT. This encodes CASSLGRNTEAFF. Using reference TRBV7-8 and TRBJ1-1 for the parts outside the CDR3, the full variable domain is GAGVSQSPRYKVAKRGQDVALRCDPISGHVSLFWYQQALGQGPEFLTYFQNEAQLDKSGLPSDRFFAERPEGSVSTLKIQRTQQEDSAVYLCASSLGRNTEAFFGQGTRLTVV.

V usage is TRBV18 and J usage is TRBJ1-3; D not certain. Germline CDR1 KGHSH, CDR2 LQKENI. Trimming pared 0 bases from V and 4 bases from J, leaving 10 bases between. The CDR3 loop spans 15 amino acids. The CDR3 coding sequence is TGTGCCAGCTCACCACCGGGAGTCATCGGAAACACCATATATTTT. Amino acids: CASSPPGVIGNTIYF. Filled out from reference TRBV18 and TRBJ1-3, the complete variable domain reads NAGVMQNPRHLVRRRGQEARLRCSPMKGHSHVYWYRQLPEEGLKFMVYLQKENIIDESGMPKERFSAEFPKEGPSILRIQQVVRGDSAAYFCASSPPGVIGNTIYFGEGSWLTVV.

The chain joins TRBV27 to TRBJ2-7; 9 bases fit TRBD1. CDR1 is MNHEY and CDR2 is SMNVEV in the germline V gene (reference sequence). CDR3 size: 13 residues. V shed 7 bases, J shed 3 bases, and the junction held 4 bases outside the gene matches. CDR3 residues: CASMVTGGYEQYF. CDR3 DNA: TGTGCCAGCATGGTGACAGGGGGCTACGAGCAGTACTTC.

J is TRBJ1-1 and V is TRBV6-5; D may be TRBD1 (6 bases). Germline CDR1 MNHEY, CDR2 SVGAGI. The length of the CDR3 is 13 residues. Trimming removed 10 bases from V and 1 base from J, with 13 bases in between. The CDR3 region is CAIVLTGNTEAFF. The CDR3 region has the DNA TGTGCCATCGTATTGACAGGGAACACTGAAGCTTTCTTT.

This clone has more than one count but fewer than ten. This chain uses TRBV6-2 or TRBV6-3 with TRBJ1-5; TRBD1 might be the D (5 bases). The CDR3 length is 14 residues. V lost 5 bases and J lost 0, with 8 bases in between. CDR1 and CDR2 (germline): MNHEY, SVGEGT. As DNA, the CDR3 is TGTGCCAGCAGTGGGGCCGCTAGCAATCAGCCCCAGCATTTT. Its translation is CASSGAASNQPQHF.

The CDR3 loop is CASSLRGDRPYEQYF. The CDR3 region has the DNA TGTGCCAGCAGCTTAAGGGGGGACAGACCCTACGAGCAGTACTTC. V gene TRBV7-6 combines with J gene TRBJ2-7; perhaps TRBD1 as D (7 bases). Germline V gene data show CDR1 as SGHVS and CDR2 as FNYEAQ. Trimming pared 2 bases from V and 2 bases from J, leaving 13 bases between. This CDR3 spans 15 amino acids.